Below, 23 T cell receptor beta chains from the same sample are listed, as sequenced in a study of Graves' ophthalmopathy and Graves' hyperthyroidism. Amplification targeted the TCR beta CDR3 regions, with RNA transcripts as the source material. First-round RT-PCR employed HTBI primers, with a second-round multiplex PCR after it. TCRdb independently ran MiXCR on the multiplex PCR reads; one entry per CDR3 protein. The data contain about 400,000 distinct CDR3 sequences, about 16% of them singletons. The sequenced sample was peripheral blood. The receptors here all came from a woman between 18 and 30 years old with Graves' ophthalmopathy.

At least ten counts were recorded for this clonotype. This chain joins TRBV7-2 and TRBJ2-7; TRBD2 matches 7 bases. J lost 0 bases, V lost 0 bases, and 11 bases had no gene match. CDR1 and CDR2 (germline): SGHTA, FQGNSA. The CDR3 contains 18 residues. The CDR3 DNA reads TGTGCCAGCAGCTTAGCCCCTTCCCTAGCGGATTTCTCCTACGAGCAGTACTTC. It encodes CASSLAPSLADFSYEQYF.

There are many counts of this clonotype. In DNA form, the CDR3 reads TGTGCCAGCAGTGAAGCTTACAGATTCTACACCTTC. It is translated as CASSEAYRFYTF. This chain links TRBV6-1 with TRBJ1-2; the D is unclear. Looked up from germline, CDR1 is MNHNS and CDR2 is SASEGT. V was trimmed by 0 bases and J by 10 bases, leaving 9 bases between them. This CDR3 region has 12 residues.

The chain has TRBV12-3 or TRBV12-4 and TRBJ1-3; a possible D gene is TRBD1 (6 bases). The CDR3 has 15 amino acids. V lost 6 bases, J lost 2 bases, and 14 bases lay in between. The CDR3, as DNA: TGTGCCAGCAGGGAACAGGGTATTACTGGAAACACCATATATTTT. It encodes CASREQGITGNTIYF.

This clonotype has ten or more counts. The CDR3 sequence: CSAAGHSEAFF. The DNA of the CDR3 is TGCAGTGCAGCGGGACACTCTGAAGCTTTCTTT. The chain uses TRBV20-1 and TRBJ1-1; the D gene is possibly TRBD1 (6 bases). Germline V gene data show CDR1 as DFQATT and CDR2 as SNEGSKA (reference sequence). V was trimmed by 6 bases and J by 6 bases, leaving 11 bases between them. This CDR3 has 11 amino acids.

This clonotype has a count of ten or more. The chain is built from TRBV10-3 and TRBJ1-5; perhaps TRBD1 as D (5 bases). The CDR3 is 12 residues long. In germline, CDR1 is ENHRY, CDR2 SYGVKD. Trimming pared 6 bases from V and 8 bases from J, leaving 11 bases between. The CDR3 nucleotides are TGTGCCATCAGCCAGGGAAACAAGCCCCAGCATTTT. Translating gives CAISQGNKPQHF.

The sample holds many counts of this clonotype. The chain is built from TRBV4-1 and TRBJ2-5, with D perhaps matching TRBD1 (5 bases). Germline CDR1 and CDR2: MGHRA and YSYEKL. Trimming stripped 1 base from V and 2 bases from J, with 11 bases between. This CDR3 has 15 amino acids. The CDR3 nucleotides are TGCGCCAGCAGCCAAGCGTGGGCAGGGCAAGAGACCCAGTACTTC. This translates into CASSQAWAGQETQYF.

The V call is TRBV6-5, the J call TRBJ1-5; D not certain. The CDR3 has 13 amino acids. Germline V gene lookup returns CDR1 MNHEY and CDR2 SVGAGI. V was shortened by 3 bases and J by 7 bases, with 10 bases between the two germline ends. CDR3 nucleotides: TGTGCCAGCAGTTATCCCGGGCAACAGCCCCAGCATTTT. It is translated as CASSYPGQQPQHF.

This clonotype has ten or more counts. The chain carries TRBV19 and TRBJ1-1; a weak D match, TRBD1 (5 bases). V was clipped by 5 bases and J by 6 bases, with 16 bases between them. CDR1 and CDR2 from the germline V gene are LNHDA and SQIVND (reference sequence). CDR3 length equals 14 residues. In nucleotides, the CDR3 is TGTGCCAGTAGTCTCACCCGGGGGAGCTCTGAAGCTTTCTTT. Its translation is CASSLTRGSSEAFF.

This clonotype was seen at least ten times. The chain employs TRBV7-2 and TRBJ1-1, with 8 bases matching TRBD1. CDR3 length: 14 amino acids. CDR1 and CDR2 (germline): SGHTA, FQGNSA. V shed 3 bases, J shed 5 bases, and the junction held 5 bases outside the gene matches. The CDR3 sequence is CASSLTGALTEAFF. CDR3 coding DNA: TGTGCCAGCAGCTTGACAGGGGCTTTGACTGAAGCTTTCTTT.

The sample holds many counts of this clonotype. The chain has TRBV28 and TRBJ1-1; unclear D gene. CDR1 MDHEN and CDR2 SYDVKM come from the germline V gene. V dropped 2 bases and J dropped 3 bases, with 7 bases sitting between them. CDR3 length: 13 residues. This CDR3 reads CASSLRDYTEAFF. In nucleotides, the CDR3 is TGTGCCAGCAGTTTACGGGATTACACTGAAGCTTTCTTT.

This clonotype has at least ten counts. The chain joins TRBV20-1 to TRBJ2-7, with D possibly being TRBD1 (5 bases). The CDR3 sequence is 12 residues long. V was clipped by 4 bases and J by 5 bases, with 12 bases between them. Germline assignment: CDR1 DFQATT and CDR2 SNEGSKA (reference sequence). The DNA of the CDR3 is TGCAGTGCTACAGAAGGGGCCAACGAGCAGTACTTC. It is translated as CSATEGANEQYF.

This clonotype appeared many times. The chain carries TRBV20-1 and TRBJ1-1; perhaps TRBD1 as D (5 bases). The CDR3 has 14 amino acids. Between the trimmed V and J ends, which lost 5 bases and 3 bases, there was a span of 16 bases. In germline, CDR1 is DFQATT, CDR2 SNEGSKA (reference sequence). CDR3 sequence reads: CSAGGGKGYTEAFF. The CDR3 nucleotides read TGCAGTGCTGGGGGGGGGAAAGGGTACACTGAAGCTTTCTTT.

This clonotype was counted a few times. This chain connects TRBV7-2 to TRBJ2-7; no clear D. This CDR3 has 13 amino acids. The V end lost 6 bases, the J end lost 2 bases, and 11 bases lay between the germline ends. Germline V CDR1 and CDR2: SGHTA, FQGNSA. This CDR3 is CASSTRAPYEQYF. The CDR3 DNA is TGTGCCAGCAGTACACGAGCCCCCTACGAGCAGTACTTC. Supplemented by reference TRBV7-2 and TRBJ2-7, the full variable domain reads GAGVSQSPSNKVTEKGKDVELRCDPISGHTALYWYRQSLGQGLEFLIYFQGNSAPDKSGLPSDRFSAERTGGSVSTLTIQRTQQEDSAVYLCASSTRAPYEQYFGPGTRLTVT.

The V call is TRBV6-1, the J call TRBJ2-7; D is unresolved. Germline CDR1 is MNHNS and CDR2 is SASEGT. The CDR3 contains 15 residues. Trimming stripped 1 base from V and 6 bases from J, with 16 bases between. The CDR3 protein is CASSEVRAPVGEQYF. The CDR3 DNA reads TGTGCCAGCAGTGAAGTACGGGCCCCAGTGGGCGAGCAGTACTTC.

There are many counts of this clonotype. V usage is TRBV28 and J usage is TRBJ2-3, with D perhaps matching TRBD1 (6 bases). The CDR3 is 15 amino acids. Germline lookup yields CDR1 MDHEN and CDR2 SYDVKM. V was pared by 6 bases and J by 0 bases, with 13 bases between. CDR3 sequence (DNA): TGTGCCAGCAGCCGTGGACAGACGAGCACAGATACGCAGTATTTT. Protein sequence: CASSRGQTSTDTQYF.

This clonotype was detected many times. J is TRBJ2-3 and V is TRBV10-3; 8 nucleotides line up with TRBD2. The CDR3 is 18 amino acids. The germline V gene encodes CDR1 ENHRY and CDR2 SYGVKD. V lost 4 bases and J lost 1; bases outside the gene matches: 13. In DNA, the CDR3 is TGTGCCATCAGTGTTCCAGCGGGGGATCCTAGAGGCACAGATACGCAGTATTTT. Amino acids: CAISVPAGDPRGTDTQYF.

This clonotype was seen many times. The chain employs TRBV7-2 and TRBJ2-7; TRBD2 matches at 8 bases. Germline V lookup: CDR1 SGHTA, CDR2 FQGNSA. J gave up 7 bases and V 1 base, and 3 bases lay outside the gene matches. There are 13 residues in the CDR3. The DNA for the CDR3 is TGTGCCAGCAGCTTAGGACTAGCGCGGGAGCAGTACTTC. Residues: CASSLGLAREQYF.

The CDR3 DNA sequence: TGTGCCAGCAGTTCGAGGTCGGGGGGGAGCCAGCCCCAGCATTTT. Translating gives CASSSRSGGSQPQHF. J is TRBJ1-5 and V is TRBV12-3 or TRBV12-4, with a weak D call TRBD1 (5 bases). The CDR3 loop spans 15 amino acids. V was trimmed by 4 bases and J by 7 bases, leaving 17 bases between them.

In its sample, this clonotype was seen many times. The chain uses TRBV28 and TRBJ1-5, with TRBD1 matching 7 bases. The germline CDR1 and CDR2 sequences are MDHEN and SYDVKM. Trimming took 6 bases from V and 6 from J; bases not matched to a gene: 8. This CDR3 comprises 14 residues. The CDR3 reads CASSPRGLRQPQHF. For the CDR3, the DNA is TGTGCCAGCAGCCCAAGGGGGCTGCGTCAGCCCCAGCATTTT.

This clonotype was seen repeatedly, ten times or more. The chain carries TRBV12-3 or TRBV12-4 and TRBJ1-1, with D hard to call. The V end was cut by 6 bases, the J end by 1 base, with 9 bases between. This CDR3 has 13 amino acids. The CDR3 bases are TGTGCCAGCAGCCCCGGGTGGAACACTGAAGCTTTCTTT. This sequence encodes CASSPGWNTEAFF.

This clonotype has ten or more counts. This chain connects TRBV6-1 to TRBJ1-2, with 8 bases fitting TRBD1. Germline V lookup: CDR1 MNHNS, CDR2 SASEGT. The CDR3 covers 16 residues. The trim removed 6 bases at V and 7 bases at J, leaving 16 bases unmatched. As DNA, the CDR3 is TGTGCCAGCAGCCACAGGGGGGATTCGTTAAGGTCTGGCTACACCTTC. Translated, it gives CASSHRGDSLRSGYTF.

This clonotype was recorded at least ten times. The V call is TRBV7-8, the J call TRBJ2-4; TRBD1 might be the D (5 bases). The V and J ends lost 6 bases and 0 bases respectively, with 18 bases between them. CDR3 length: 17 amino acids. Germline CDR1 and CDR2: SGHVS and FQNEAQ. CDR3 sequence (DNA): TGTGCCAGCAGTTCCATGGGGCGGCAACTAGCCAAAAACATTCAGTACTTC. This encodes CASSSMGRQLAKNIQYF.

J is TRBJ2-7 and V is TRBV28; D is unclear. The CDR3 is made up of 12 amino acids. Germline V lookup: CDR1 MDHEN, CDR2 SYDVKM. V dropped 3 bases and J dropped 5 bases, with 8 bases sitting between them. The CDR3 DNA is TGTGCCAGCAGTTTGGAGATTAACGAGCAGTACTTC. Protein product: CASSLEINEQYF.